The 22 T cell receptor beta chains below come from one sample, sequenced in a study of shared clonotypes between healthy human individuals. TCRdb's copy holds only in-frame clones and misses some; the assay was immunoSEQ multiplex PCR. The sample contains over a million clones, approximately 80% of which appear only once. The source material was memory CD4+ T cells from PBMCs. The subset was: CD45RA-negative fraction. These receptors were obtained from a young man in good health. Some clones in this sample may be carry-over from other donors' samples.

The genes are TRBV7-9 and TRBJ2-3; D gene uncertain. The CDR3 is 14 amino acids. V lost 3 bases and J lost 2, with 9 bases in between. CDR1 is SEHNR, CDR2 FQNEAQ, per germline (reference sequence). Written as DNA, the CDR3 is TGTGCCAGCAGCTTCGAGAGGCCCACAGATACGCAGTATTTT. This encodes CASSFERPTDTQYF.

The chain links TRBV5-1 to TRBJ1-6; TRBD1 is a possible D gene (5 bases). Germline-derived CDR1 and CDR2 are SGHRS and YFSETQ. The V and J ends lost 2 bases and 9 bases respectively, with 12 bases between them. The CDR3 has 14 amino acids. Here the CDR3 DNA reads TGCGCCAGCAGCTTTGGGACGGGAGGTTCACCCCTCCACTTT. It translates to CASSFGTGGSPLHF. The full variable domain, in which reference TRBV5-1 and TRBJ1-6 provide the parts outside the CDR3, is KAGVTQTPRYLIKTRGQQVTLSCSPISGHRSVSWYQQTPGQGLQFLFEYFSETQRNKGNFPGRFSGRQFSNSRSEMNVSTLELGDSALYLCASSFGTGGSPLHFGNGTRLTVT.

This chain joins TRBV19 and TRBJ1-2; 9 nucleotides agree with TRBD1. CDR1 and CDR2 from the germline V gene are LNHDA and SQIVND (reference sequence). J was trimmed by 7 bases and V by 6 bases; bases with no gene match: 6. There are 13 residues in the CDR3. Here the CDR3 reads CASRKDRGLGYTF. The CDR3 DNA reads as TGTGCCAGTAGAAAGGACAGGGGTCTTGGCTACACCTTC. Using reference TRBV19 and TRBJ1-2 for the parts outside the CDR3, the full variable domain is DGGITQSPKYLFRKEGQNVTLSCEQNLNHDAMYWYRQDPGQGLRLIYYSQIVNDFQKGDIAEGYSVSREKKESFPLTVTSAQKNPTAFYLCASRKDRGLGYTFGSGTRLTVV.

The rearrangement links TRBV7-8 to TRBJ2-7, with 7 bases lining up with TRBD1. Germline values: CDR1 SGHVS, CDR2 FQNEAQ. V was clipped by 5 bases and J by 7 bases; unmatched bases: 14. The CDR3 contains 15 residues. In DNA form, the CDR3 reads TGTGCCAGCAGCAGATACCCAGGGGCACAGGGGGAGCAGTACTTC. Amino acid sequence: CASSRYPGAQGEQYF.

This chain uses TRBV5-4 with TRBJ1-1, with a weak D call TRBD1 (5 bases). Trimming pared 4 bases from V and 2 bases from J, leaving 15 bases between. The CDR3 totals 15 residues. Germline V CDR1 and CDR2: SGHNT, YYREEE (reference sequence). The CDR3 is CASSDRRWGNTEAFF. In DNA, the CDR3 is TGTGCCAGCAGCGACCGGCGGTGGGGCAACACTGAAGCTTTCTTT.

This chain links TRBV5-1 with TRBJ1-2; D is perhaps TRBD1 (6 bases). The CDR3 length is 14 residues. The ends were cut back, 1 base at V and 3 bases at J, with 10 bases in the middle. The germline CDR1 and CDR2 sequences are SGHRS and YFSETQ. As DNA, the CDR3 is TGCGCCAGCAGCTTGTCAGGGGCGGACTATGGCTACACCTTC. This codes for CASSLSGADYGYTF.

The chain couples TRBV28 to TRBJ2-5; 9 positions agree with TRBD1. The length of the CDR3 is 14 residues. The V and J ends lost 6 bases and 5 bases, in that order; junction bases with no gene match: 7. From germline, CDR1 is MDHEN and CDR2 SYDVKM. The CDR3 DNA sequence: TGTGCCAGCAGAACAGGGGGCATAGGGGAGACCCAGTACTTC. Its protein is CASRTGGIGETQYF.

A remark on this clone: This may be a read error, as it is one base from a much larger clone. V and J are TRBV4-3 and TRBJ2-7, with D possibly matching TRBD1 (5 bases). The CDR3 is 15 amino acids. Germline CDR1 reads LGHNA; CDR2 reads YSLEER. The CDR3 sequence: CASSQRGDSAYGQYF. CDR3 sequence (DNA): TGCGCCAGCAGCCAACGAGGTGACAGTGCCTACGGGCAGTACTTC.

The rearrangement links TRBV18 to TRBJ2-7, with D perhaps matching TRBD1 (6 bases). Germline V gene sequence: CDR1 KGHSH, CDR2 LQKENI. This CDR3 contains 15 residues. V gave up 2 bases and J gave up 4 bases, with 15 bases separating them. Here the CDR3 reads CASSPNRVMTYEQYF. CDR3 bases: TGTGCCAGCTCACCAAACAGGGTCATGACATACGAGCAGTACTTC.

The chain joins TRBV5-4 to TRBJ1-5, with unresolved D. Per germline, CDR1 SGHNT and CDR2 YYREEE (reference sequence). With 1 base removed from V and 7 bases from J, the gap between germline ends came to 15 bases. The CDR3 runs to 15 residues. The CDR3 DNA sequence: TGTGCCAGCAGCTTGAATCCGGACCCCGGCCAGCCCCAGCATTTT. Its translation: CASSLNPDPGQPQHF.

This clone was recorded at least ten times. The J gene is TRBJ1-2, the V gene TRBV28; tentative D call: TRBD1 (5 bases). V gave up 3 bases and J gave up 4 bases, with 12 bases separating them. The CDR3 consists of 14 residues. Germline V gene sequence: CDR1 MDHEN, CDR2 SYDVKM. In DNA, the CDR3 is TGTGCCAGCAGTTTGTTGGGGGGGACCTATGGCTACACCTTC. This sequence encodes CASSLLGGTYGYTF.

This clone was seen a few times. This CDR3 is also generated by other DNA sequences in the sample. The chain has TRBV6-1 and TRBJ1-2; no clear D gene. Trimming stripped 0 bases from V and 4 bases from J, with 3 bases between. The CDR3 length is 12 residues. The germline V gene encodes CDR1 MNHNS and CDR2 SASEGT. This CDR3 is CASSEAAYGYTF. Here the CDR3 DNA reads TGTGCCAGCAGTGAAGCGGCCTATGGCTACACCTTC.

V and J are TRBV6-5 and TRBJ1-2; TRBD1 is a possible D gene (5 bases). The CDR3 is made up of 12 amino acids. Trimming removed 7 bases at V and 8 bases at J, with 14 bases between. The germline V gene encodes CDR1 MNHEY and CDR2 SVGAGI. The CDR3 DNA reads as TGTGCCAGCACAACGGGGGGTAGGGGCTACACCTTC. This sequence encodes CASTTGGRGYTF.

The CDR3 reads CASSLGGAPVTNEKLFF. CDR3 nucleotide sequence: TGTGCCAGCAGCTTGGGTGGGGCCCCTGTAACTAATGAAAAACTGTTTTTT. The gene calls are TRBV5-6 and TRBJ1-4, with D possibly being TRBD1 (5 bases). This CDR3 region has 17 residues. Trimming pared 0 bases from V and 1 base from J, leaving 13 bases between. Germline CDR1 reads SGHDT; CDR2 reads YYEEEE.

This chain uses TRBV5-4 with TRBJ2-7, with D perhaps TRBD1 (6 bases). Germline CDR1 SGHNT, CDR2 YYREEE (reference sequence). The CDR3 has 15 amino acids. Deletions cut 4 bases from V and 0 bases from J, with 14 bases between. The CDR3 DNA reads as TGTGCCAGCAGCGTTACAGGGATGGGCTCCTACGAGCAGTACTTC. Encoded protein: CASSVTGMGSYEQYF.

The gene calls are TRBV28 and TRBJ2-2, with a weak D call TRBD2 (6 bases). This CDR3 region has 15 residues. V lost 8 bases and J lost 1, with 14 bases in between. CDR1 is MDHEN and CDR2 is SYDVKM in the germline V gene. The CDR3 loop reads CASWRGVVNTGELFF. The CDR3 DNA reads TGTGCCAGCTGGAGGGGAGTTGTGAACACCGGGGAGCTGTTTTTT.

The rearrangement joins TRBV27 to TRBJ1-1; the match to TRBD1 covers 9 bases. The CDR3 extends over 13 amino acids. The germline V gene has CDR1 MNHEY and CDR2 SMNVEV (reference sequence). V lost 6 bases and J lost 4; bases outside the gene matches: 3. The CDR3 DNA reads as TGTGCCAGCAGGTTGACAGGGGGCACTGAAGCTTTCTTT. It yields the protein CASRLTGGTEAFF.

The genes are TRBV7-2 and TRBJ1-5; 9 bases match TRBD1. The junction had 11 bases not matched to a gene; V was cut back by 6 bases and J by 11 bases. Germline values: CDR1 SGHTA, CDR2 FQGNSA. The CDR3 extends over 14 amino acids. This CDR3 reads CASSFGTGILAQHF. The CDR3 bases are TGTGCCAGCAGTTTTGGGACAGGGATTTTAGCCCAGCATTTT.

V usage is TRBV18 and J usage is TRBJ2-7; 11 bases are a match to TRBD2. The CDR3 length is 17 residues. Trimming removed 4 bases from V and 0 bases from J; junction bases left unmatched: 8. In germline, CDR1 is KGHSH, CDR2 LQKENI. Here the CDR3 reads CASSLRPGLADSYEQYF. The CDR3 coding sequence is TGTGCCAGCTCACTCCGGCCGGGACTAGCGGACTCCTACGAGCAGTACTTC.

V and J are TRBV28 and TRBJ1-2, with 9 bases aligning to TRBD1. Trimming cost V 1 base and J 5 bases; bases outside gene matches: 5. The CDR3 is 15 residues long. CDR1 and CDR2 (germline): MDHEN, SYDVKM. The CDR3 nucleotides read TGTGCCAGCAGTTTATCCACAGGGGGCGGGTATGGCTACACCTTC. Translated: CASSLSTGGGYGYTF.

This chain joins TRBV7-3 and TRBJ2-7; tentatively, D is TRBD1 or TRBD2 (5 bases each). CDR3 length: 15 amino acids. The V gene's germline CDR1 is SGHTA and CDR2 FQGTGA. V lost 5 bases to trimming and J lost 4 bases, with 18 bases between them. In DNA, the CDR3 is TGTGCCAGCAGCCCATCCGGGACGGCCCTTTACGAGCAGTACTTC. As protein: CASSPSGTALYEQYF.

This chain joins TRBV4-2 and TRBJ1-2; D remains unclear. This CDR3 comprises 15 residues. Germline assignment: CDR1 LGHNA and CDR2 YNFKEQ. V gave up 0 bases and J gave up 3 bases, with 11 bases separating them. The CDR3 DNA sequence: TGTGCCAGCAGCCAAGATCTCCGGACGTACTATGGCTACACCTTC. It translates to CASSQDLRTYYGYTF.